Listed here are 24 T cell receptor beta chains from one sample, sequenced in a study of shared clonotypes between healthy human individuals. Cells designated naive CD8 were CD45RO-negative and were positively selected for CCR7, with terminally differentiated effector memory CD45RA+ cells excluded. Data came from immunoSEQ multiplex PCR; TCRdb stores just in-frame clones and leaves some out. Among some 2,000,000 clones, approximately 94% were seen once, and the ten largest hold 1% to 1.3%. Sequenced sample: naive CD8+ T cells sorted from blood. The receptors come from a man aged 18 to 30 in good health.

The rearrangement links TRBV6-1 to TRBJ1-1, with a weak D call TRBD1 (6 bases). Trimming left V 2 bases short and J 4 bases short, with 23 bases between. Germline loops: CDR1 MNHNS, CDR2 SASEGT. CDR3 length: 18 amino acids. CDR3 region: CASSEPYIVGEGGTEAFF. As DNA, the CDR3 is TGTGCCAGCAGTGAACCATACATCGTAGGGGAAGGGGGCACTGAAGCTTTCTTT.

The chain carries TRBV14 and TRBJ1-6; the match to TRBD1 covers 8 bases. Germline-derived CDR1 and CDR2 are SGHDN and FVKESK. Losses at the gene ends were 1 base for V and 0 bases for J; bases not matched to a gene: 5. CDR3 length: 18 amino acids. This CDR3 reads CASSQAVGTGSYNSPLHF. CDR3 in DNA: TGTGCCAGCAGCCAAGCCGTAGGGACAGGCTCCTATAATTCACCCCTCCACTTT. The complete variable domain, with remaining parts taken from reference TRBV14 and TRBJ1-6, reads EAGVTQFPSHSVIEKGQTVTLRCDPISGHDNLYWYRRVMGKEIKFLLHFVKESKQDESGMPNNRFLAERTGGTYSTLKVQPAELEDSGVYFCASSQAVGTGSYNSPLHFGNGTRLTVT.

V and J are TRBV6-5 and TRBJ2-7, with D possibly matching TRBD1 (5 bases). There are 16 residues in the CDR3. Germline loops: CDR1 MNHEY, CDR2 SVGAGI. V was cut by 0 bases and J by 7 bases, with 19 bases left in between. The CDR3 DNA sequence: TGTGCCAGCAGTTACTCTCCGCGACAGTCGTCTGAGGAGCAGTACTTC. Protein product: CASSYSPRQSSEEQYF.

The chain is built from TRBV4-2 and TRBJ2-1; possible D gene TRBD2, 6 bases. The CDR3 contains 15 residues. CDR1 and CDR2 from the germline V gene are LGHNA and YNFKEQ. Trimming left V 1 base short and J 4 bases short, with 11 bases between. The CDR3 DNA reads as TGTGCCAGCAGCCAAGGGCCGGGGGAGTACAATGAGCAGTTCTTC. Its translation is CASSQGPGEYNEQFF.

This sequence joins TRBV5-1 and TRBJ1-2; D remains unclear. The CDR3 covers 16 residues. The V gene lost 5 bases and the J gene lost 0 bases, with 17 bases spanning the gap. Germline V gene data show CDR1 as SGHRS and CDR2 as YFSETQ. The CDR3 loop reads CASSLHPLGANYGYTF. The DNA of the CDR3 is TGCGCCAGCAGTTTGCATCCCCTCGGGGCTAACTATGGCTACACCTTC.

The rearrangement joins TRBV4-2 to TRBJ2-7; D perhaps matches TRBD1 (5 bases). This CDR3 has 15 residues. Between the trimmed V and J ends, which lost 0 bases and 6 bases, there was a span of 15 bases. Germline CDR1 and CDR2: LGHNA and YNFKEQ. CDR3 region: CASSQDRQGLLEQYF. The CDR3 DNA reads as TGTGCCAGCAGCCAAGATCGTCAGGGCTTGCTCGAGCAGTACTTC.

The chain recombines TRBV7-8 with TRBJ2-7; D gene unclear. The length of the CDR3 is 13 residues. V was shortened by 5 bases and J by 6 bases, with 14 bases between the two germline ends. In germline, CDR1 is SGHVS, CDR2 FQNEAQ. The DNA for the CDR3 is TGTGCCAGCAGCGAACCCGGTGGACGCGAGCAGTACTTC. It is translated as CASSEPGGREQYF.

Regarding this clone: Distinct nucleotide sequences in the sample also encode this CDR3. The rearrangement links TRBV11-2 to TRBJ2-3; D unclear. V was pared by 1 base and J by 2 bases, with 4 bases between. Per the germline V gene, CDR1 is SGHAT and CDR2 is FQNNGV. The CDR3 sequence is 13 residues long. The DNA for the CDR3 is TGTGCCAGCAGCTTAGCCCCCACAGATACGCAGTATTTT. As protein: CASSLAPTDTQYF.

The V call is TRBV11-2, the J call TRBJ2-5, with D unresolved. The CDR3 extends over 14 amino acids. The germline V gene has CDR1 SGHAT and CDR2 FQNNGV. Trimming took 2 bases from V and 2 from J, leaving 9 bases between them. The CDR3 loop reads CASSLYLDQETQYF. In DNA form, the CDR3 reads TGTGCCAGCAGCTTATATCTAGATCAAGAGACCCAGTACTTC.

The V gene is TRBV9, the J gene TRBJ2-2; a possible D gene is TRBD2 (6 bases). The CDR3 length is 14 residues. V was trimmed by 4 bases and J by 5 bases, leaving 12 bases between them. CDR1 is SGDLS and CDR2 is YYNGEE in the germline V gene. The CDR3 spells CASSPFGGTGELFF. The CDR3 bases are TGTGCCAGCAGCCCCTTTGGGGGGACCGGGGAGCTGTTTTTT.

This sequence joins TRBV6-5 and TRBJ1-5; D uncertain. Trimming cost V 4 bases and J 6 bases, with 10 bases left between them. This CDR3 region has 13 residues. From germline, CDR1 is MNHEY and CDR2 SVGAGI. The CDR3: CASSSSWAQPQHF. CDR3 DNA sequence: TGTGCCAGCAGTTCTTCTTGGGCTCAGCCCCAGCATTTT.

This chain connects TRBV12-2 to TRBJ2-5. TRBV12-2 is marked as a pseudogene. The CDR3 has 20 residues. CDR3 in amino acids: CASRLPPKRSDREGGETQYF. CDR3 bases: TGTGCAAGTCGCTTACCCCCCAAGCGCAGTGACAGGGAGGGGGGGGAGACCCAGTACTTC.

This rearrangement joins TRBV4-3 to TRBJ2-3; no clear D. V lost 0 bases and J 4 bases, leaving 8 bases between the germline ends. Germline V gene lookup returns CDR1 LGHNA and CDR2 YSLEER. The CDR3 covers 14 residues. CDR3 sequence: CASSQEVRADTQYF. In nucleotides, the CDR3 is TGCGCCAGCAGCCAAGAGGTCCGGGCAGATACGCAGTATTTT.

The CDR3 DNA follows: TGTGCCAGCAGGGGCGGGACAGGGGCTCAGCCCCAGCATTTT. Protein sequence: CASRGGTGAQPQHF. V is TRBV6-5 and J is TRBJ1-5; 10 nucleotides line up with TRBD1. Per the germline V gene, CDR1 is MNHEY and CDR2 is SVGAGI. The CDR3 totals 14 residues. Trimming at V came to 6 bases and at J to 6 bases, leaving 5 bases not matched to a gene.

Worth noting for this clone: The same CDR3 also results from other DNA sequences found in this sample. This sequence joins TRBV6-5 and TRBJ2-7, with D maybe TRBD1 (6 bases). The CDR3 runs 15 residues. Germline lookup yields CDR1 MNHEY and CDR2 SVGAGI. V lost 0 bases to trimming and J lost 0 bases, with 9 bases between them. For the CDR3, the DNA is TGTGCCAGCAGTTACTCGCAGGGGAGCTCCTACGAGCAGTACTTC. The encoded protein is CASSYSQGSSYEQYF.

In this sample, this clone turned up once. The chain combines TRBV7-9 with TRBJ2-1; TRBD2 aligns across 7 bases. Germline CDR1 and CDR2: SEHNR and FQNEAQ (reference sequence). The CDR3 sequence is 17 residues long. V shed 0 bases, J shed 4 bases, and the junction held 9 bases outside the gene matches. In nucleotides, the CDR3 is TGTGCCAGCAGCTTAGCTGGGGAGGGGCGGAGGTACAATGAGCAGTTCTTC. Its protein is CASSLAGEGRRYNEQFF.

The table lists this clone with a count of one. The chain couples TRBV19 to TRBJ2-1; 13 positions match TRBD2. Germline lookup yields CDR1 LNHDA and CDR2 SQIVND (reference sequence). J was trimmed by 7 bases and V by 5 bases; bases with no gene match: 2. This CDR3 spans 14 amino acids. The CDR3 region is CASSLTSGRNEQFF. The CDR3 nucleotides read TGTGCCAGTAGTCTGACTAGCGGGAGGAATGAGCAGTTCTTC.

The DNA of the CDR3 is TGTGCCTGGAACGAGGCCGAAAATCAGCCCCAGCATTTT. Translation: CAWNEAENQPQHF. The V call is TRBV30, the J call TRBJ1-5, with D unclear. The germline gives CDR1 GTSNPN, CDR2 SVGIG (reference sequence). The ends were cut back, 4 bases at V and 4 bases at J, with 11 bases in the middle. The CDR3 loop spans 13 amino acids.

The CDR3 sequence is CASSVGPLGNYGYTF. DNA for the CDR3: TGTGCCAGCAGCGTAGGCCCCTTGGGTAACTATGGCTACACCTTC. This chain links TRBV9 with TRBJ1-2, with D hard to call. CDR1 is SGDLS and CDR2 is YYNGEE in the germline V gene. The CDR3 length is 15 residues. With 0 bases removed from V and 1 base from J, the gap between germline ends came to 10 bases.

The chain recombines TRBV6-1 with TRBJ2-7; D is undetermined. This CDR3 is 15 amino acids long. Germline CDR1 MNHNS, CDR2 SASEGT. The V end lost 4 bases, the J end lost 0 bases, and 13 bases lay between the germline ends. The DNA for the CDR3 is TGTGCCAGCAGTGGTTGGGCGGCGAGCTCCTACGAGCAGTACTTC. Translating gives CASSGWAASSYEQYF.

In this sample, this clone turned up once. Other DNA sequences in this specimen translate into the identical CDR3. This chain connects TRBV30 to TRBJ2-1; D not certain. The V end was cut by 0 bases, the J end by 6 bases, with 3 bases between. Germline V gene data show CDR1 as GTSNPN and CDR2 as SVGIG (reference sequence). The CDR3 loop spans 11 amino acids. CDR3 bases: TGTGCCTGGAGTGTTAGCAATGAGCAGTTCTTC. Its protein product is CAWSVSNEQFF. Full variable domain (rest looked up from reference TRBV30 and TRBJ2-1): SQTIHQWPATLVQPVGSPLSLECTVEGTSNPNLYWYRQAAGRGLQLLFYSVGIGQISSEVPQNLSASRPQDRQFILSSKKLLLSDSGFYLCAWSVSNEQFFGPGTRLTVL.

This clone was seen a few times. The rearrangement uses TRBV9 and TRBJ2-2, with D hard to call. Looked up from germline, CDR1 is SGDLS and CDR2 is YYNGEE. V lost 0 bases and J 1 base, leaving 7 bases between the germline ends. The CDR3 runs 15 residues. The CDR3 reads CASSVGQENTGELFF. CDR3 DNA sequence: TGTGCCAGCAGCGTAGGGCAGGAGAACACCGGGGAGCTGTTTTTT.

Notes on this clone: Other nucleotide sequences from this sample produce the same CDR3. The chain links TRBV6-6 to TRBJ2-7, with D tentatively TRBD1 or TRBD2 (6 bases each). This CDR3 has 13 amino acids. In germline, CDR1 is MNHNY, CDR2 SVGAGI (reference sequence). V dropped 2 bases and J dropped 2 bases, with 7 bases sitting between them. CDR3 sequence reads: CASSYRGPYEQYF. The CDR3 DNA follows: TGTGCCAGCAGTTACCGGGGGCCCTACGAGCAGTACTTC.

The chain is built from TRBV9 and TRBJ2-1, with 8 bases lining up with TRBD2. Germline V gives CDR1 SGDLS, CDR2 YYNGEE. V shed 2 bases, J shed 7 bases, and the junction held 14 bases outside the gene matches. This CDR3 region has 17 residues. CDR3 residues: CASSVDLSGGAGNEQFF. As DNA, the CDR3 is TGTGCCAGCAGCGTCGACCTCAGCGGGGGTGCTGGTAATGAGCAGTTCTTC.